This T cell receptor beta chain comes out of a study of PD-L1 blockade in urothelial cancer. Looking at the study overall: Each participant's history included 0 to 3 prior chemotherapy regimens.

Only in-frame clones appear in the TCRdb table, and some are missing; sequencing was by immunoSEQ multiplex PCR. The table shows approximately 56,000 clones, with around 86% occurring only once. This clone was picked up one time. Antigen unknown. The sample's time point: pretreatment peripheral blood. The V end lost 5 bases, the J end lost 7 bases, and 12 bases lay between the germline ends. The CDR3 has 13 amino acids. Looked up from germline, CDR1 is MNHEY and CDR2 is SMNVEV (reference sequence). Study-level findings and limits: Tumor-associated clones in blood expanded more at 3 weeks in durable-benefit patients.

The sample was PBMCs, taken around atezolizumab (anti-PD-L1) treatment. V is TRBV27 and J is TRBJ1-5, with D unresolved. This TCR was sampled from a man aged 70 or older with urothelial cancer. For the CDR3, the DNA is TGTGCCAGCAGTCCTTACGCGGGACAGCCCCAGCATTTT. Its protein is CASSPYAGQPQHF.